A single sample gave rise to the 25 T cell receptor beta chains below, sequenced in a study of T cell responses to AZD1222 COVID-19 vaccine. Sequencing used immunoSEQ multiplex PCR; TCRdb keeps in-frame clones, though not all of them. The sample holds some 150,000 clones, 70% to 90% seen once. The source material was peripheral blood, sampled on day 0 of AZD1222 vaccination. These receptors were collected from an adult in good health.

This clone was detected a few times. This chain links TRBV6-6 with TRBJ1-5; D is perhaps TRBD1 (5 bases). The CDR3 runs 16 residues. Germline loops: CDR1 MNHNY, CDR2 SVGAGI (reference sequence). The V end was cut by 5 bases, the J end by 2 bases, with 16 bases between. The CDR3 DNA reads as TGTGCCAGCAGTGGGACTGATGGGGGTGGCAATCAGCCCCAGCATTTT. It encodes CASSGTDGGGNQPQHF.

This rearrangement joins TRBV10-2 to TRBJ2-2; the D is unclear. The V and J ends lost 8 bases and 3 bases respectively, with 4 bases between them. This CDR3 comprises 11 residues. Germline lookup yields CDR1 WSHSY and CDR2 SAAADI. CDR3 residues: CASWDTGELFF. The CDR3 DNA sequence: TGCGCCAGCTGGGACACCGGGGAGCTGTTTTTT.

The genes are TRBV15 and TRBJ1-1; D may be TRBD1 (5 bases). V was pared by 4 bases and J by 0 bases, with 9 bases between. Germline lookup yields CDR1 LNHNV and CDR2 YYDKDF (reference sequence). The CDR3 covers 14 residues. CDR3 sequence reads: CATSIDSMNTEAFF. In nucleotides, the CDR3 is TGTGCCACCAGCATAGACAGCATGAACACTGAAGCTTTCTTT.

This rearrangement joins TRBV23-1 to TRBJ1-6; D unclear. TRBV23-1 is marked as an open reading frame, function uncertain. This CDR3 comprises 17 residues. Trimming removed 4 bases from V and 3 bases from J, with 16 bases in between. The CDR3 loop reads CASSRMKGGNYNSPLHF. The CDR3 DNA follows: TGCGCCAGCAGTCGAATGAAGGGCGGGAACTATAATTCACCCCTCCACTTT.

This clone was detected only once. The rearrangement uses TRBV11-3 and TRBJ2-5; 7 bases fit TRBD1. The length of the CDR3 is 15 residues. Germline trimming cut 1 base from V and 1 base from J; bases unmatched to any gene: 3. From germline, CDR1 is SGHNT and CDR2 YENEEA. The CDR3 bases are TGTGCCAGCAGCTTAGGAGGGACAGCCCAAGAGACCCAGTACTTC. Its translation: CASSLGGTAQETQYF.

The chain combines TRBV5-4 with TRBJ2-1; TRBD2 matches at 7 bases. Germline lookup yields CDR1 SGHNT and CDR2 YYREEE (reference sequence). J was trimmed by 5 bases and V by 4 bases; bases with no gene match: 9. This CDR3 is 15 amino acids long. The CDR3 sequence: CASSLKTSLDNEQFF. In nucleotides, the CDR3 is TGTGCCAGCAGCCTAAAGACTAGCTTAGACAATGAGCAGTTCTTC.

The sample holds one count of this clone. This chain connects TRBV6-2 or TRBV6-3 to TRBJ2-7; D gene ambiguous. The V end was cut by 6 bases, the J end by 3 bases, with 6 bases between. Germline V gene lookup returns CDR1 MNHEY and CDR2 SVGEGT. The CDR3 contains 11 residues. CDR3 loop: CASSHNYEQYF. CDR3 coding DNA: TGTGCCAGCAGCCACAACTACGAGCAGTACTTC.

The gene calls are TRBV7-8 and TRBJ2-2; tentative D call: TRBD2 (6 bases). There are 18 residues in the CDR3. The ends were cut back, 0 bases at V and 6 bases at J, with 20 bases in the middle. The germline gives CDR1 SGHVS, CDR2 FQNEAQ. The CDR3 bases are TGTGCCAGCAGCTTAGCGAGCCAGCGAGAGGGACTCCCCGGGGAGCTGTTTTTT. Protein product: CASSLASQREGLPGELFF.

This clone was counted once. The chain recombines TRBV30 with TRBJ1-6, with unresolved D. The CDR3 loop spans 15 amino acids. In germline, CDR1 is GTSNPN, CDR2 SVGIG (reference sequence). Trimming stripped 5 bases from V and 0 bases from J, with 11 bases between. The CDR3 region has the DNA TGTGCCTGGTCAGGCGATCGCTCCTATAATTCACCCCTCCACTTT. Amino acids: CAWSGDRSYNSPLHF.

The CDR3 protein is CASRSRGRRNQPQHF. CDR3 nucleotides: TGTGCCAGTAGATCTCGGGGACGTCGCAATCAGCCCCAGCATTTT. V gene TRBV19 combines with J gene TRBJ1-5; TRBD1 might be the D (5 bases). Germline V gene data show CDR1 as LNHDA and CDR2 as SQIVND (reference sequence). The CDR3 contains 15 residues. The V end was cut by 6 bases, the J end by 2 bases, with 14 bases between.

Of note for this clone: Other nucleotide sequences in the sample specify the same CDR3. As DNA, the CDR3 is TGTGCCTGGAGTGTACGCGGGAATCAGCCCCAGCATTTT. Its translation is CAWSVRGNQPQHF. The V and J genes are TRBV30 and TRBJ1-5; the D is unclear. The CDR3 is made up of 13 amino acids. Germline CDR1 is GTSNPN and CDR2 is SVGIG (reference sequence). The V end was cut by 0 bases, the J end by 4 bases, with 7 bases between.

This sequence joins TRBV6-5 and TRBJ2-1; the D gene is possibly TRBD2 (5 bases). The germline CDR1 and CDR2 sequences are MNHEY and SVGAGI. Trimming removed 6 bases from V and 3 bases from J, with 12 bases in between. The CDR3 consists of 14 residues. The CDR3 DNA follows: TGTGCCAGCAGCAATGGCCGGGACTACAATGAGCAGTTCTTC. Translating gives CASSNGRDYNEQFF.

V gene TRBV6-7 combines with J gene TRBJ1-5; maybe TRBD1 (5 bases). TRBV6-7 is recorded as an ORF, its role being uncertain. Trimming pared 5 bases from V and 4 bases from J, leaving 12 bases between. The CDR3 is 14 amino acids. The CDR3 coding sequence is TGTGCCAGCAGTACTTGGGCAGGGAATCAGCCCCAGCATTTT. Protein: CASSTWAGNQPQHF.

The J gene is TRBJ2-5, the V gene TRBV7-2; 8 bases match TRBD2. Germline V gene lookup returns CDR1 SGHTA and CDR2 FQGNSA. CDR3 size: 14 residues. Germline trimming cut 5 bases from V and 5 bases from J; bases unmatched to any gene: 7. The CDR3, as DNA: TGTGCCAGCAGCCACGGGACTAGAGCCGAGACCCAGTACTTC. Its protein is CASSHGTRAETQYF.

This chain links TRBV6-5 with TRBJ1-1; 7 bases fit TRBD1. The J segment lost 4 bases and the V segment lost 6 bases, leaving 11 bases of the junction unmatched. In germline, CDR1 is MNHEY, CDR2 SVGAGI. The CDR3 contains 15 residues. The CDR3 DNA reads as TGTGCCAGCAGACCTAGGTACGAGGGGGCCACTGAAGCTTTCTTT. Its protein product is CASRPRYEGATEAFF.

The chain couples TRBV19 to TRBJ1-3; TRBD1 is a possible D gene (5 bases). CDR3 length: 15 amino acids. CDR1 is LNHDA, CDR2 SQIVND, per germline (reference sequence). Between the trimmed V and J ends, which lost 7 bases and 6 bases, there was a span of 19 bases. Here the CDR3 DNA reads TGTGCCAGTACCCTCGGGTCCAGGGTAGAAAACACCATATATTTT. Translating it yields CASTLGSRVENTIYF.

The chain couples TRBV18 to TRBJ2-2; D remains ambiguous. This CDR3 contains 15 residues. Germline CDR1 KGHSH, CDR2 LQKENI. V lost 2 bases, J lost 4 bases, and 11 bases lay in between. The CDR3 coding sequence is TGTGCCAGCTCACCAAACGCAGATTCCACCGGGGAGCTGTTTTTT. Translating gives CASSPNADSTGELFF.

This clone has just one count. The chain couples TRBV5-4 to TRBJ1-2, with a tentative D call TRBD1 (5 bases). CDR1 and CDR2 from the germline V gene are SGHNT and YYREEE (reference sequence). The CDR3 extends over 13 amino acids. Trimming shortened V by 4 bases and J by 8 bases, and 15 bases separated the two germline ends. CDR3 in DNA: TGTGCCAGCAGCATACATGGGGCGCCGGGCTACACCTTC. This encodes CASSIHGAPGYTF.

This chain connects TRBV7-8 to TRBJ1-2, with D uncertain. V was shortened by 11 bases and J by 4 bases, with 11 bases between the two germline ends. The germline gives CDR1 SGHVS, CDR2 FQNEAQ. The CDR3 runs to 11 residues. The CDR3 nucleotides are TGTGCCGGTCGGAATAGCTATGGCTACACCTTC. It translates to CAGRNSYGYTF. Using reference TRBV7-8 and TRBJ1-2 for the parts outside the CDR3, the full variable domain is GAGVSQSPRYKVAKRGQDVALRCDPISGHVSLFWYQQALGQGPEFLTYFQNEAQLDKSGLPSDRFFAERPEGSVSTLKIQRTQQEDSAVYLCAGRNSYGYTFGSGTRLTVV.

The chain carries TRBV3-1 (or the pseudogene TRBV3-2) and TRBJ2-7, with a weak D call TRBD1 (5 bases). CDR1 and CDR2 from the germline V gene are LGHDT and YNNKEL (reference sequence). The V end lost 1 base, the J end lost 6 bases, and 13 bases lay between the germline ends. The CDR3 length is 14 residues. Here the CDR3 reads CASSQAGRVSEQYF. The CDR3, as DNA: TGTGCCAGCAGCCAAGCGGGCAGGGTAAGCGAGCAGTACTTC.

The chain employs TRBV12-3 or TRBV12-4 and TRBJ2-1, with 9 bases aligning to TRBD2. The CDR3 is made up of 11 amino acids. Germline trimming cut 6 bases from V and 15 bases from J; bases unmatched to any gene: 6. CDR3 DNA sequence: TGTGCCAGCAGGACACTAGCGGGTCCGTTCTTC. This gives the protein CASRTLAGPFF.

The sample holds one count of this clone. The chain couples TRBV7-9 to TRBJ2-7; maybe TRBD1 (5 bases). Germline-derived CDR1 and CDR2 are SEHNR and FQNEAQ (reference sequence). Trimming pared 1 base from V and 2 bases from J, leaving 9 bases between. The length of the CDR3 is 14 residues. CDR3 in amino acids: CASSLGTSPYEQYF. DNA for the CDR3: TGTGCCAGCAGCTTAGGGACATCCCCCTACGAGCAGTACTTC. Based on the CDR3 plus reference TRBV7-9 and TRBJ2-7, the full variable domain is DTGVSQNPRHKITKRGQNVTFRCDPISEHNRLYWYRQTLGQGPEFLTYFQNEAQLEKSRLLSDRFSAERPKGSFSTLEIQRTEQGDSAMYLCASSLGTSPYEQYFGPGTRLTVT.

The rearrangement uses TRBV10-3 and TRBJ1-2, with a possible D match to TRBD1 (5 bases). The CDR3 loop spans 14 amino acids. The V end lost 0 bases, the J end lost 7 bases, and 12 bases lay between the germline ends. CDR1 ENHRY and CDR2 SYGVKD come from the germline V gene. This CDR3 is CAISESTGAGGYTF. CDR3 nucleotides: TGTGCCATCAGTGAGTCGACCGGGGCCGGTGGCTACACCTTC.

The chain is built from TRBV7-2 and TRBJ1-1; D ambiguous. V gave up 4 bases and J gave up 0 bases, with 9 bases separating them. There are 14 residues in the CDR3. CDR1 is SGHTA and CDR2 is FQGNSA in the germline V gene. In DNA, the CDR3 is TGTGCCAGCAGCTCCCGCAATCTGAACACTGAAGCTTTCTTT. Translation: CASSSRNLNTEAFF. The whole variable domain, filled in from reference TRBV7-2 and TRBJ1-1, reads GAGVSQSPSNKVTEKGKDVELRCDPISGHTALYWYRQSLGQGLEFLIYFQGNSAPDKSGLPSDRFSAERTGGSVSTLTIQRTQQEDSAVYLCASSSRNLNTEAFFGQGTRLTVV.

V is TRBV4-2 and J is TRBJ2-7; the match to TRBD2 covers 11 bases. The trim removed 4 bases at V and 2 bases at J, leaving 4 bases unmatched. Germline V gives CDR1 LGHNA, CDR2 YNFKEQ. The CDR3 loop spans 15 amino acids. The CDR3 loop is CASSLGTSGTYEQYF. Here the CDR3 DNA reads TGTGCCAGCAGCCTAGGGACTAGCGGAACCTACGAGCAGTACTTC.